This T cell receptor beta chain is drawn from a study of blood T cell repertoires in COVID-19. Across the study: The cDNA or gDNA used as material had been derived from T cells, B-cell-depleted T cells, or PBMCs.

Points on this clone: The sample contains more than one DNA sequence encoding this CDR3.

Source study methods: Amplification with reference gene primers provided the estimates of nucleated cell counts. Clones were sequenced by immunoSEQ multiplex PCR, and TCRdb holds only the in-frame ones, with some missing. V and J calls and clone size come straight from that table; D and trimming were deduced from the DNA. Of about 500,000 clones in the sample, about 88% were seen once. This CDR3 has 12 amino acids. Germline V gene data show CDR1 as LGHDT and CDR2 as YNNKEL (reference sequence). V lost 3 bases and J lost 4, with 3 bases in between. The rearrangement links TRBV3-1 (or the pseudogene TRBV3-2) to TRBJ2-2; D uncertain. The sequence was obtained from a woman aged 50 to 65 with COVID-19, enrolled during active disease. The sequencing sample was made of peripheral blood. The CDR3 is CASSHITGELFF. For the CDR3, the DNA is TGTGCCAGCAGCCATATCACCGGGGAGCTGTTTTTT.